This T cell receptor beta chain comes out of a study of blood T cell repertoires in COVID-19. Looking at the study overall: COVID-19 samples from acute and convalescent phases originated in the United States, Italy and Spain. PBMCs, B-cell-depleted T cells, or T cells provided the cDNA or gDNA that made up the material.

V lost 2 bases and J lost 3; bases outside the gene matches: 5. Per the germline V gene, CDR1 is SGHNT and CDR2 is YYREEE (reference sequence). The CDR3 is 15 residues long. Authors' methods: For nucleated cells, counts were estimated from reference gene primer amplification. This table comes from immunoSEQ multiplex PCR, and its TCRdb copy is limited to in-frame clones, with some not included. That table supplies the V and J calls and clone size; D and trimming were determined from the DNA. The data hold tens of thousands of clones, with 80% to 90% observed a single time. The chain couples TRBV5-4 to TRBJ2-3, with 8 positions matching TRBD1. The TCR comes from a human donor in a cohort sampled during active COVID-19. The sample comprised peripheral blood. The CDR3 DNA is TGTGCCAGCAGCTTCAGGGGGCGAGAGACAGATACGCAGTATTTT. It translates to CASSFRGRETDTQYF.